This T cell receptor (beta chain) was found in a study of cytomegalovirus exposure and HLA in healthy donors. PCR was performed using 60 Vbeta and 13 Jbeta primers. Clones were read by immunoSEQ multiplex PCR, and TCRdb kept only the in-frame ones, dropping some. Of around 91,000 clones listed, about three quarters are singletons. CDR1 LNHDA and CDR2 SQIVND come from the germline V gene (reference sequence). V dropped 6 bases and J dropped 8 bases, with 13 bases sitting between them. The CDR3 has 12 residues. At collection, donors were nominally healthy, but unrecorded immune exposures were probable. The sample consisted of PBMCs. The TCR sequence derives from a male donor in good health and CMV-seropositive. The chain combines TRBV19 with TRBJ1-1; weak D call: TRBD1 (5 bases). The CDR3 nucleotides read TGTGCCAGTAGCCCACGGGGGAAGGAAGCTTTCTTT. This translates into CASSPRGKEAFF.